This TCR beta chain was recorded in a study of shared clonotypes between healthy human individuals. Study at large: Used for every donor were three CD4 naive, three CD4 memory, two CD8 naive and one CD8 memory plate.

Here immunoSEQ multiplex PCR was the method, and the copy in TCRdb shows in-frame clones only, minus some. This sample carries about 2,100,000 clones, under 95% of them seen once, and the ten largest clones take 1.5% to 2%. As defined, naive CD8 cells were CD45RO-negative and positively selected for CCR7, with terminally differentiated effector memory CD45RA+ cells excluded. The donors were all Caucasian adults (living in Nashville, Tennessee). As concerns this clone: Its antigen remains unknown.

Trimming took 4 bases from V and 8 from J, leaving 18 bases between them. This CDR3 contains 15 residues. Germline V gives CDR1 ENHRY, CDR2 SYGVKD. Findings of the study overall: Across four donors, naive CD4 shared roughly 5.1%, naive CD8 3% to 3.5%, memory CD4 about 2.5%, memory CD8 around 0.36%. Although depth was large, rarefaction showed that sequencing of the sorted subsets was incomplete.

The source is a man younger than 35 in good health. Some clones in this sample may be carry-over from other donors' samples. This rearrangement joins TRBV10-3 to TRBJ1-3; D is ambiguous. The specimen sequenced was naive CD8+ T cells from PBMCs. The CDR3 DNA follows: TGTGCCATCAGTGGAGACTGGACGGATAAGGACACCATATATTTT. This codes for CAISGDWTDKDTIYF.